This T cell receptor (beta chain) was recorded in a study of T cells in Graves' hyperthyroidism and ophthalmopathy. Study-level information: Sampling of peripheral blood happened at initial diagnosis, prior to any treatment.

For this clonotype: Its antigen is currently unknown.

Study conclusions and caveats: Using 13 V-J features, a model discriminated ophthalmopathy from stable hyperthyroidism.

Amplified TCR beta CDR3 regions came from RNA transcripts. HTBI primers were the set used in a first-round RT-PCR of the TCR CDR3. TCRdb reprocessed the multiplex PCR reads via MiXCR and lists one record per CDR3 protein. Found here are about 360,000 distinct CDR3 sequences, roughly an eighth of them singletons; the top ten hold 9% to 9.5%. The CDR3 is made up of 13 amino acids. Germline V gives CDR1 ENHRY, CDR2 SYGVKD. Trimming took 5 bases from V and 6 from J, leaving 10 bases between them. The authors took PBMCs from 10 ml fresh peripheral blood. The chain links TRBV10-3 to TRBJ1-4; no firm D call. This clonotype originated in a woman aged 18-30 years with Graves' hyperthyroidism. Sequencing input: blood. The CDR3 DNA follows: TGTGCCATCAGTTCCGCCCCGGATGAAAAACTGTTTTTT. It encodes CAISSAPDEKLFF.